This TCR beta chain was recorded in a study of blood T cells in healthy people across ages. General study results and limits: The authors considered diversity estimates from one million T cells to be underestimates.

In this sample, this clonotype turned up many times. The target antigen is unknown. A second about 6 to 11 cycle PCR used barcoded and J-beta primers. TCRdb itself ran the 5' RACE reads through MiXCR, one entry per CDR3 protein. The table includes 1,800,000 or so distinct CDR3 sequences, more than 35% detected once. Trimming shortened V by 2 bases and J by 2 bases, and 10 bases separated the two germline ends. The germline gives CDR1 SGHRS, CDR2 YFSETQ. The CDR3 runs 14 residues. Isolation yielded PBMCs, at least 6 million per sample, in every case. Input material: blood. The sequence derives from a human donor in good health. V gene TRBV5-1 combines with J gene TRBJ1-2; tentative D call: TRBD1 (6 bases). The CDR3 nucleotides read TGCGCCAGCAGCTTCAACAGGGAGAACTATGGCTACACCTTC. Its protein product is CASSFNRENYGYTF.